Each of the 7 T cell receptor beta chains below was sequenced from the same sample in a study of cytomegalovirus exposure and HLA in healthy donors (TCRdb year 2017). Libraries were prepared through the immunoSEQ multiplex PCR assay. The multiplex PCR relied on a mix of 60 forward primers for TCR Vbeta segments and 13 reverse primers for TCR Jbeta segments. TCRdb obtained this table from immuneACCESS and retained in-frame rearrangements with V and J assigned. These tables miss some clones; where compared with another copy, unresolved V genes account for less than half of the shortfall, and the remainder is unexplained. The sample's own table lists 150,000 or so clones. Of the sample, about 1.2% is held by the ten largest clones. Material for sequencing was PBMCs. Receptors originate from a woman aged 60-70 years in good health and CMV-seronegative.

The DNA of the CDR3 is TGCGCCAGCAGCTCTGACATCCACGAGACCCAGTACTTC. Encoded protein: CASSSDIHETQYF. The chain carries TRBV5-1 and TRBJ2-5; D gene ambiguous. Germline CDR1 reads SGHRS; CDR2 reads YFSETQ. Deletions cut 3 bases from V and 5 bases from J, with 11 bases between. The length of the CDR3 is 13 residues.

The V gene is TRBV6-5, the J gene TRBJ2-5; D possibly corresponds to TRBD2 (7 bases). The CDR3 has 13 residues. V was trimmed by 7 bases and J by 5 bases, leaving 14 bases between them. Germline assignment: CDR1 MNHEY and CDR2 SVGAGI. The chain's CDR3 is CASTAGRGETQYF. The CDR3 nucleotides are TGTGCCAGCACTGCGGGGAGGGGGGAGACCCAGTACTTC.

This chain joins TRBV4-3 and TRBJ1-5; D is undetermined. CDR1 LGHNA and CDR2 YSLEER come from the germline V gene. The CDR3 spans 16 residues. Trimming stripped 4 bases from V and 0 bases from J, with 13 bases between. DNA for the CDR3: TGCGCCAGCAGCCGAGCCCACGAGTATAGCAATCAGCCCCAGCATTTT. Protein sequence: CASSRAHEYSNQPQHF.

Regarding this clone: Other nucleotide sequences in the sample specify the same CDR3. V gene TRBV10-1 combines with J gene TRBJ1-1; 8 bases are shared with TRBD1. The CDR3 contains 13 residues. J was trimmed by 4 bases and V by 2 bases; bases with no gene match: 0. The germline CDR1 and CDR2 sequences are WNHNN and SYGVQD (reference sequence). CDR3 protein: CASSETGGTEAFF. DNA for the CDR3: TGCGCCAGCAGTGAGACAGGGGGCACTGAAGCTTTCTTT.

The chain links TRBV5-1 to TRBJ1-2, with 7 bases lining up with TRBD1. The CDR3 extends over 14 amino acids. The V gene's germline CDR1 is SGHRS and CDR2 YFSETQ. Unmatched junction bases numbered 5, after V lost 0 bases and J lost 6 bases. The CDR3 loop is CASSLDRGLDGYTF. The CDR3 bases are TGCGCCAGCAGCTTGGACAGGGGACTCGATGGCTACACCTTC.

J is TRBJ1-1 and V is TRBV11-2, with D maybe TRBD1 (6 bases). The V end was cut by 1 base, the J end by 11 bases, with 20 bases between. Germline V gene lookup returns CDR1 SGHAT and CDR2 FQNNGV. CDR3 length: 15 residues. CDR3 sequence reads: CASSLVTGPGIGAFF. CDR3 nucleotide sequence: TGTGCCAGCAGCTTAGTTACAGGGCCGGGCATAGGGGCTTTCTTT.

Comment on this clone: This same CDR3 is encoded by further DNA sequences in the sample. The chain links TRBV27 to TRBJ1-6, with 9 bases lining up with TRBD1. There are 15 residues in the CDR3. After removal of 4 bases from V and 7 bases from J, the junction contained 5 bases not matched to a gene. Germline CDR1 and CDR2: MNHEY and SMNVEV (reference sequence). CDR3 protein: CASSSGQGRNSPLHF. The CDR3 DNA is TGTGCCAGCAGTTCGGGACAGGGCCGGAATTCACCCCTCCACTTT.